The 25 T cell receptor beta chains below come from one sample, sequenced in a study of T cell repertoires in cytomegalovirus infection. TCRdb itself ran the reads through MiXCR, one entry per CDR3 protein. Of around 260,000 distinct CDR3 sequences in the sample, approximately 9% were seen once. Specimen: PBMCs. These receptors originate from a human donor in good health (CMV status not recorded). Some clones in this sample may be carry-over from other donors' samples.

This chain connects TRBV20-1 to TRBJ1-1, with a weak D call TRBD1 (5 bases). Germline CDR1 reads DFQATT; CDR2 reads SNEGSKA (reference sequence). This CDR3 contains 15 residues. V was shortened by 0 bases and J by 0 bases, with 11 bases between the two germline ends. The CDR3 DNA sequence: TGCAGTGCTAGAGATTCAGGGAAGATGAACACTGAAGCTTTCTTT. It yields the protein CSARDSGKMNTEAFF.

In regard to this clonotype: This may stem from a read error, because a much larger clone lies one nucleotide away. The chain joins TRBV12-3 or TRBV12-4 to TRBJ1-4; D gene unclear. The CDR3 sequence is 13 residues long. CDR3 loop: CASSGEFNERLFF. The DNA for the CDR3 is TGTGCCAGCAGTGGGGAGTTTAATGAAAGACTGTTTTTT.

The V call is TRBV19, the J call TRBJ2-1, with D perhaps matching TRBD1 or TRBD2 (5 bases each). The germline V gene encodes CDR1 LNHDA and CDR2 SQIVND (reference sequence). V lost 3 bases and J 3 bases, leaving 12 bases between the germline ends. This CDR3 has 15 amino acids. The CDR3 sequence: CASSMRGSFYNEQFF. In DNA, the CDR3 is TGTGCCAGTAGTATGAGGGGCTCGTTCTACAATGAGCAGTTCTTC.

This clonotype came up many times. V and J are TRBV7-2 and TRBJ1-5; D remains ambiguous. The germline CDR1 and CDR2 sequences are SGHTA and FQGNSA. This CDR3 contains 13 residues. Deletions cut 6 bases from V and 1 base from J, with 7 bases between. Here the CDR3 DNA reads TGTGCCAGCAGTACCGAAAGCAATCAGCCCCAGCATTTT. Its translation is CASSTESNQPQHF.

This clonotype occurred many times. The chain has TRBV7-6 and TRBJ2-2; TRBD2 matches at 11 bases. The V gene end was trimmed by 1 base and the J gene end by 5 bases; junction bases not matched to a gene: 6. The CDR3 is 17 residues long. Germline loops: CDR1 SGHVS, CDR2 FNYEAQ. CDR3 DNA: TGTGCCAGCAGCTTAGGCACTAGCGGGAGTAGTACCGGGGAGCTGTTTTTT. Its protein product is CASSLGTSGSSTGELFF.

This clonotype occurred many times. The V gene is TRBV5-1, the J gene TRBJ1-1; D possibly corresponds to TRBD1 (6 bases). The CDR3 consists of 14 residues. Germline lookup yields CDR1 SGHRS and CDR2 YFSETQ. V shed 3 bases and J shed 3 bases, with 12 bases lying between them. The CDR3 here is CASSSGQLDTEAFF. The CDR3 bases are TGCGCCAGCAGCTCGGGACAACTTGACACTGAAGCTTTCTTT.

This clonotype occurred many times. The rearrangement links TRBV10-3 to TRBJ2-5; D is possibly TRBD1 or TRBD2 (6 bases each). There are 12 residues in the CDR3. V lost 10 bases, J lost 4 bases, and 13 bases lay in between. The germline V gene encodes CDR1 ENHRY and CDR2 SYGVKD. CDR3 region: CATNGGRETQYF. CDR3 bases: TGTGCCACCAACGGGGGCCGAGAGACCCAGTACTTC.

This clonotype was detected ten times or more. The V call is TRBV7-2, the J call TRBJ1-2; no definite D call. Germline V gene data show CDR1 as SGHTA and CDR2 as FQGNSA. Trimming pared 1 base from V and 2 bases from J, leaving 5 bases between. This CDR3 region has 13 residues. The CDR3 loop is CASSLDQNYGYTF. DNA for the CDR3: TGTGCCAGCAGCTTAGACCAGAACTATGGCTACACCTTC.

The chain employs TRBV5-1 and TRBJ2-3; D remains unclear. CDR1 and CDR2 (germline): SGHRS, YFSETQ. The ends were cut back, 0 bases at V and 4 bases at J, with 9 bases in the middle. The CDR3 is made up of 14 amino acids. The CDR3 loop is CASSLETRADTQYF. CDR3 sequence (DNA): TGCGCCAGCAGCTTGGAAACTCGAGCAGATACGCAGTATTTT.

By sample fraction, this clonotype is medium-sized. The V and J genes are TRBV7-2 and TRBJ2-5; possibly TRBD1 for D (6 bases). The germline V gene encodes CDR1 SGHTA and CDR2 FQGNSA. The CDR3 has 17 amino acids. V was pared by 1 base and J by 3 bases, with 18 bases between. DNA of the CDR3: TGTGCCAGCAGCTTAGGCACACAGGGAAGTCCTAAAGAGACCCAGTACTTC. Its translation: CASSLGTQGSPKETQYF.

This clonotype has ten or more counts. This rearrangement joins TRBV2 to TRBJ2-7, with D possibly TRBD2 on 6 matching bases. The V end lost 2 bases, the J end lost 2 bases, and 13 bases lay between the germline ends. There are 15 residues in the CDR3. Germline V gene sequence: CDR1 SNHLY, CDR2 FYNNEI. The CDR3 DNA sequence: TGTGCCAGCAGTGAATTAGCGGTGTTACCCTACGAGCAGTACTTC. This encodes CASSELAVLPYEQYF. The whole variable domain, filled in from reference TRBV2 and TRBJ2-7, reads EPEVTQTPSHQVTQMGQEVILRCVPISNHLYFYWYRQILGQKVEFLVSFYNNEISEKSEIFDDQFSVERPDGSNFTLKIRSTKLEDSAMYFCASSELAVLPYEQYFGPGTRLTVT.

V gene TRBV11-2 combines with J gene TRBJ2-7, with D perhaps matching TRBD2 (6 bases). Trimming took 6 bases from V and 2 from J, leaving 17 bases between them. Germline V gives CDR1 SGHAT, CDR2 FQNNGV. The CDR3 sequence is 15 residues long. The CDR3 loop reads CASRINQRAAYEQYF. The CDR3 region has the DNA TGTGCCAGCAGGATCAATCAGCGGGCCGCCTACGAGCAGTACTTC.

This clonotype has at least ten counts. The V call is TRBV7-6, the J call TRBJ2-1; D ambiguous. Germline CDR1 SGHVS, CDR2 FNYEAQ. The V end was cut by 7 bases, the J end by 6 bases, with 16 bases between. The length of the CDR3 is 14 residues. CDR3 loop: CASTHRAASNEQFF. In DNA form, the CDR3 reads TGTGCCAGCACCCATCGTGCGGCCTCCAATGAGCAGTTCTTC.

V is TRBV19 and J is TRBJ1-1, with TRBD1 identical over 7 bases. The length of the CDR3 is 18 residues. V shed 3 bases, J shed 1 base, and the junction held 14 bases outside the gene matches. Germline assignment: CDR1 LNHDA and CDR2 SQIVND (reference sequence). CDR3 sequence reads: CASSIFRGKGQKNTEAFF. CDR3 sequence (DNA): TGTGCCAGTAGTATCTTTCGCGGGAAGGGACAGAAGAACACTGAAGCTTTCTTT.

This clonotype turned up a few times. The chain has TRBV7-2 and TRBJ1-1; 9 bases agree with TRBD1. V lost 4 bases to trimming and J lost 5 bases; unmatched junction nucleotides: 8. The CDR3 totals 15 residues. The germline V gene has CDR1 SGHTA and CDR2 FQGNSA. The CDR3 nucleotides read TGTGCCAGCAGCTACGGGACAGGGATTAGGACTGAAGCTTTCTTT. Translated, it gives CASSYGTGIRTEAFF.

This clonotype was recorded many times. The chain links TRBV7-8 to TRBJ1-2; D gene unclear. V lost 3 bases and J lost 0, with 11 bases in between. The CDR3 consists of 15 residues. Germline CDR1 and CDR2: SGHVS and FQNEAQ. This CDR3 is CASSLLYGANYGYTF. The CDR3 nucleotides are TGTGCCAGCAGCTTGCTTTACGGAGCTAACTATGGCTACACCTTC.

V and J are TRBV20-1 and TRBJ2-7, with TRBD2 matching 14 bases. Germline V gene data show CDR1 as DFQATT and CDR2 as SNEGSKA (reference sequence). V lost 3 bases, J lost 4 bases, and 14 bases stayed unmatched. The CDR3 is 18 amino acids. CDR3 amino acids: CSASPHGGLAGVGYEQYF. DNA of the CDR3: TGCAGTGCTAGTCCGCATGGGGGACTAGCGGGAGTCGGGTACGAGCAGTACTTC.

This clonotype was seen repeatedly, ten times or more. The CDR3 loop reads CASSPTASDYGYTF. As DNA, the CDR3 is TGTGCCAGCAGTCCGACAGCCTCCGACTATGGCTACACCTTC. This rearrangement joins TRBV25-1 to TRBJ1-2; possible D gene TRBD1, 5 bases. The germline gives CDR1 MGHDK, CDR2 SYGVNS. The V end lost 5 bases, the J end lost 3 bases, and 13 bases lay between the germline ends. CDR3 length: 14 amino acids.

This clonotype was detected only a few times. The rearrangement links TRBV7-3 to TRBJ1-1; D is unresolved. CDR3 size: 15 residues. The germline V and J ends were trimmed by 3 bases and 1 base, with 12 bases remaining between them. The germline CDR1 and CDR2 sequences are SGHTA and FQGTGA. CDR3: CASSFFGLTNTEAFF. The CDR3 nucleotides read TGTGCCAGCAGCTTTTTCGGACTGACGAACACTGAAGCTTTCTTT.

This clonotype was detected a few times. V gene TRBV4-3 combines with J gene TRBJ1-2; D may be TRBD1 (5 bases). V was clipped by 0 bases and J by 7 bases, with 24 bases between them. CDR3 length: 18 amino acids. Looked up from germline, CDR1 is LGHNA and CDR2 is YSLEER. CDR3 protein: CASSQDLGDLSAAGGYTF. CDR3 sequence (DNA): TGCGCCAGCAGCCAAGATCTTGGGGACCTTTCCGCGGCCGGTGGCTACACCTTC.

This clonotype was seen many times. The CDR3 region is CASSRGQQETQYF. Written as DNA, the CDR3 is TGTGCCAGCAGTCGTGGACAGCAAGAGACCCAGTACTTC. The rearrangement uses TRBV7-2 and TRBJ2-5, with D tentatively TRBD1 (6 bases). There are 13 residues in the CDR3. The V and J ends lost 6 bases and 2 bases respectively, with 10 bases between them. The germline V gene has CDR1 SGHTA and CDR2 FQGNSA.

The chain couples TRBV19 to TRBJ1-5; weak D call: TRBD1 (6 bases). Germline V gene lookup returns CDR1 LNHDA and CDR2 SQIVND (reference sequence). Trimming took off 7 bases at V and 4 bases at J, with 14 bases between the two ends. The CDR3 sequence is 14 residues long. The CDR3 bases are TGTGCCAGTACCATAGGACAGCCGAATCAGCCCCAGCATTTT. Translating it yields CASTIGQPNQPQHF.

In this sample, this clonotype turned up many times. This chain joins TRBV7-2 and TRBJ2-7; 9 bases align to TRBD1. From germline, CDR1 is SGHTA and CDR2 FQGNSA. This CDR3 region has 14 residues. V was clipped by 5 bases and J by 5 bases; unmatched bases: 7. CDR3 bases: TGTGCCAGCAGCCCTCGGGACAGGGACCACGAGCAGTACTTC. Encoded protein: CASSPRDRDHEQYF. Combining the CDR3 with reference TRBV7-2 and TRBJ2-7 gives the whole variable domain GAGVSQSPSNKVTEKGKDVELRCDPISGHTALYWYRQSLGQGLEFLIYFQGNSAPDKSGLPSDRFSAERTGGSVSTLTIQRTQQEDSAVYLCASSPRDRDHEQYFGPGTRLTVT.

The chain employs TRBV3-1 and TRBJ1-2; unclear D gene. The V end was cut by 1 base, the J end by 8 bases, with 5 bases between. This CDR3 contains 11 residues. Germline V gene sequence: CDR1 LGHDT, CDR2 YNNKEL (reference sequence). This chain's CDR3 is CASSQVDGYTF. In DNA, the CDR3 is TGTGCCAGCAGCCAAGTCGACGGCTACACCTTC. Supplemented by reference TRBV3-1 and TRBJ1-2, the full variable domain reads DTAVSQTPKYLVTQMGNDKSIKCEQNLGHDTMYWYKQDSKKFLKIMFSYNNKELIINETVPNRFSPKSPDKAHLNLHINSLELGDSAVYFCASSQVDGYTFGSGTRLTVV.

The rearrangement uses TRBV11-2 and TRBJ2-5; the D is unclear. V lost 1 base to trimming and J lost 0 bases, with 9 bases between them. Germline V CDR1 and CDR2: SGHAT, FQNNGV. CDR3 length: 15 amino acids. The DNA for the CDR3 is TGTGCCAGCAGCTTAGTCCGGGCAGACCAAGAGACCCAGTACTTC. This sequence encodes CASSLVRADQETQYF.